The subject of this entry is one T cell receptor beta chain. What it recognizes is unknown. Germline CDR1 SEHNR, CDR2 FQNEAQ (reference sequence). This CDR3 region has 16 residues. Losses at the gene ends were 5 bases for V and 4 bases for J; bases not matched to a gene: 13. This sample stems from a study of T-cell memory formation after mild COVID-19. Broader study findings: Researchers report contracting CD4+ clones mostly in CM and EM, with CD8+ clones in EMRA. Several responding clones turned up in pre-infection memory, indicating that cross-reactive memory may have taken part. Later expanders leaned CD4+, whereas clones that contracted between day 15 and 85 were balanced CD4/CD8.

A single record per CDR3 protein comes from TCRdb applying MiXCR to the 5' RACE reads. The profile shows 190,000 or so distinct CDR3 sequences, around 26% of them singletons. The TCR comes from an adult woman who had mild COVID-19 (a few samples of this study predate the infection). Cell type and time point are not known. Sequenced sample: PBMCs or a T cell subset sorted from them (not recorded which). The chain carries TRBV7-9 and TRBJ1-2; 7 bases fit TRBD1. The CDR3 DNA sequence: TGTGCCAGCAGCCCACGGGACAGAAGTAGATTCTATGGCTACACCTTC. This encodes CASSPRDRSRFYGYTF.